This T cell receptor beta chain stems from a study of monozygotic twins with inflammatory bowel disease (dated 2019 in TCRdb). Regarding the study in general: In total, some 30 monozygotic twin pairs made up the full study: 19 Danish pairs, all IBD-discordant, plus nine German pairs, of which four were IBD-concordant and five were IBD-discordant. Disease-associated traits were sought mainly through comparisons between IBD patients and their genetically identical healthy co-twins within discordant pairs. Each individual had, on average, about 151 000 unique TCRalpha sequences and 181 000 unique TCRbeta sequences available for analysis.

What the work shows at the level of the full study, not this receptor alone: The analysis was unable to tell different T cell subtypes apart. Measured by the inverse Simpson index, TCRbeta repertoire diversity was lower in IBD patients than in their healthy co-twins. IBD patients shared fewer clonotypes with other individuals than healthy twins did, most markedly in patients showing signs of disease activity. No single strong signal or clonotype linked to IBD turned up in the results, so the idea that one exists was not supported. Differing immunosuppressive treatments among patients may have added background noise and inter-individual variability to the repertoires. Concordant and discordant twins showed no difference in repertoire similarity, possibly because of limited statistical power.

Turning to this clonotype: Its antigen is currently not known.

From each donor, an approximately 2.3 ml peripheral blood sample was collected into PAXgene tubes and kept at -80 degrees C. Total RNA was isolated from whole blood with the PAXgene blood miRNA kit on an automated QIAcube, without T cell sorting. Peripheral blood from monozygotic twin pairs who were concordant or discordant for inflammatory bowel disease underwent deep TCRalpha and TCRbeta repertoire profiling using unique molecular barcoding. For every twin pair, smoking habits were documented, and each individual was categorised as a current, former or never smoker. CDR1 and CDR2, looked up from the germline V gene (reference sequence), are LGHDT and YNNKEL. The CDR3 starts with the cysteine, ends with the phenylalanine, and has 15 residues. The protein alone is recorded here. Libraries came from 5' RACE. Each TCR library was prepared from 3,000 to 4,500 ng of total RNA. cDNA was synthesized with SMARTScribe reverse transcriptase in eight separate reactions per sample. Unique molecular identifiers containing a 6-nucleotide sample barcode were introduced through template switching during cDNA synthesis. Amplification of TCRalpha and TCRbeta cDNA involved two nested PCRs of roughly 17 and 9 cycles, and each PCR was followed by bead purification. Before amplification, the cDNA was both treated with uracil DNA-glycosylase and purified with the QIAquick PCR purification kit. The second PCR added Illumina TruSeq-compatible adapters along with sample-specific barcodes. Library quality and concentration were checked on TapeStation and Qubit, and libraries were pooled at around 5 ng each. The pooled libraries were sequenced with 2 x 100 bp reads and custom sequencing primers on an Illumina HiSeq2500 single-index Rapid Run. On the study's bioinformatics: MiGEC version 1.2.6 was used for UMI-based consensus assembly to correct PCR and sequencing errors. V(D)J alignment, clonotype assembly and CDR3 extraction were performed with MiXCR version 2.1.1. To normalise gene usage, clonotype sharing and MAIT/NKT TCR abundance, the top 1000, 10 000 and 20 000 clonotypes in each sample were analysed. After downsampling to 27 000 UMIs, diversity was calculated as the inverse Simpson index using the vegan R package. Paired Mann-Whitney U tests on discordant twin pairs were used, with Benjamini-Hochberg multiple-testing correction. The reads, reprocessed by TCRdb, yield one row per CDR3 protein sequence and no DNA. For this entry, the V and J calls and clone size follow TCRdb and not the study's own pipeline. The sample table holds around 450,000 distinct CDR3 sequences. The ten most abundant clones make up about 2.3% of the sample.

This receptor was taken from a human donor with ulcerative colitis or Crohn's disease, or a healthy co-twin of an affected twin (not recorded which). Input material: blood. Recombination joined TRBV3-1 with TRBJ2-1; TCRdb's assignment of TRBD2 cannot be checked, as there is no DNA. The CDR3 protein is CASSPSPTYYNEQFF.